The TCR beta chain under discussion was sequenced for a study of chemoradiotherapy in HPV16-positive cancers. Study-wide context: Candidate HPV-specific T-cell clones and common TCR motifs came from functional assays in a couple of HPV16-positive patients.

CDR3 length equals 13 residues. Findings and caveats of the study: During treatment, candidate HPV-specific clones and E7-related motifs expanded in tumor. In HPV16-positive patients, HPV-responsive T-cell expansion tracked better recurrence-free survival.

Samples were taken several times over chemoradiotherapy. TCRdb's table, derived via immunoSEQ multiplex PCR, lists solely in-frame clones and lacks some. The data hold some 35,000 clones, with about 92% observed a single time. As concerns this clone: The antigen remains unidentified.

Specimen: blood, collected from a patient who underwent chemoradiotherapy. The chain combines TRBV21-1 with TRBJ1-1. TRBV21-1 is a pseudogene locus. The TCR was taken from a human donor with HPV-associated anogenital cancer. CDR3 coding DNA: TGTGCCAGCAGCAAAGCTTTGGACTGGCAAGCTTTCTTT. Translation: CASSKALDWQAFF.